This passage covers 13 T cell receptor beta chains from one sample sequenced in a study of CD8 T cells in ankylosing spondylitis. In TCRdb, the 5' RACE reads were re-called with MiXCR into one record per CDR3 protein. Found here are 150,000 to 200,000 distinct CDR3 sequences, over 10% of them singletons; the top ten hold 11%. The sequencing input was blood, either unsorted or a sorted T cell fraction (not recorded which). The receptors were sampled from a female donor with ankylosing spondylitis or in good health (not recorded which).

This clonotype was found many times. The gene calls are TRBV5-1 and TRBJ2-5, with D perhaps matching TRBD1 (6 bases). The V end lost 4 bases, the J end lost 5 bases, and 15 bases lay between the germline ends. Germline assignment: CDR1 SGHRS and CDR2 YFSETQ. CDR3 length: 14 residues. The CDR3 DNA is TGCGCCAGCAGCATCGGACAGTTTAGGGAGACCCAGTACTTC. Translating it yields CASSIGQFRETQYF.

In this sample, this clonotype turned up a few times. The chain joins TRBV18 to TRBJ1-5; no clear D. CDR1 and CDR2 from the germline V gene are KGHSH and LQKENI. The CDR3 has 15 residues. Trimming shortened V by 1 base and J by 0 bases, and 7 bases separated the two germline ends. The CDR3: CASSPRGYSNQPQHF. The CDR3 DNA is TGTGCCAGCTCACCACGGGGATATAGCAATCAGCCCCAGCATTTT.

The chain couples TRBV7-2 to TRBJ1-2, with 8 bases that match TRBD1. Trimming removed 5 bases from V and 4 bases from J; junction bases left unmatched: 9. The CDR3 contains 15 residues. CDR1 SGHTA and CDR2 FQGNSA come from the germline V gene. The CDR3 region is CASSRTGPSLYGYTF. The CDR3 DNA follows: TGTGCCAGCAGCCGGACAGGGCCGAGTCTCTATGGCTACACCTTC.

The CDR3, as DNA: TGTGCCAGCAGCGCCCAAGGGGAAGGGAATCAGCCCCAGCATTTT. Amino acid sequence: CASSAQGEGNQPQHF. The genes are TRBV9 and TRBJ1-5, with D possibly matching TRBD1 (5 bases). V was pared by 3 bases and J by 4 bases, with 14 bases between. CDR1 SGDLS and CDR2 YYNGEE come from the germline V gene. The length of the CDR3 is 15 residues.

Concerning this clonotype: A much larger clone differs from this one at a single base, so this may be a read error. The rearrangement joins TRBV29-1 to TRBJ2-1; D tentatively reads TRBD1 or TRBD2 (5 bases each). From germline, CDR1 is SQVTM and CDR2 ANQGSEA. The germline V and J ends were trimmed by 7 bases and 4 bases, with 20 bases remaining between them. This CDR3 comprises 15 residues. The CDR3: CSAEGDGGNYNEQFF. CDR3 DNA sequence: TGCAGCGCCGAAGGGGACGGTGGGAATTACAATGAGCAGTTCTTC.

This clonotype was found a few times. The CDR3 loop reads CSARPGVGTQYF. Here the CDR3 DNA reads TGCAGTGCTAGGCCGGGAGTGGGGACCCAGTACTTC. The V gene is TRBV20-1, the J gene TRBJ2-5; maybe TRBD2 (6 bases). V was pared by 3 bases and J by 7 bases, with 12 bases between. Germline lookup yields CDR1 DFQATT and CDR2 SNEGSKA (reference sequence). This CDR3 is 12 amino acids long.

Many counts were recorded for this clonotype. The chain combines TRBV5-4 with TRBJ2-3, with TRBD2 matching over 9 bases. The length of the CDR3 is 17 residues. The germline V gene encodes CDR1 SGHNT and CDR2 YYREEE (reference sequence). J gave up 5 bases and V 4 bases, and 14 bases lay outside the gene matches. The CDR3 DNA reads TGTGCCAGCAGCCGATTCCTAGCGGGAACTCTAATAGATACGCAGTATTTT. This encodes CASSRFLAGTLIDTQYF.

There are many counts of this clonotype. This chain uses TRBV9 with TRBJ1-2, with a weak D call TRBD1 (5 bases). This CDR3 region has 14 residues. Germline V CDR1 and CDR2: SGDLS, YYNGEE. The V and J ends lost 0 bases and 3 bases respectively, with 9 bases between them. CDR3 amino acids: CASSVDSRDYGYTF. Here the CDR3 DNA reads TGTGCCAGCAGCGTAGATAGCAGGGACTATGGCTACACCTTC.

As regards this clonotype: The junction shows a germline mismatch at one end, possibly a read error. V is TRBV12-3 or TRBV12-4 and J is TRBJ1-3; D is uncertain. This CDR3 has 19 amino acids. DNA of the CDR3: TGTGCCATCAGTTTAACCGCCCTCCCCGCGCCCAGCTCTGGAAACACCATATATTTT. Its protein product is CAISLTALPAPSSGNTIYF.

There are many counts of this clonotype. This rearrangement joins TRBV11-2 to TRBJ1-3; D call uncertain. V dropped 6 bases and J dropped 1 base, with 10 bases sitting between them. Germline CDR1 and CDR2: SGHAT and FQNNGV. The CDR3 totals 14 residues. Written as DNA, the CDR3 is TGTGCCAGCAGATCTCCGGGGTCTGGAAACACCATATATTTT. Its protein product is CASRSPGSGNTIYF.

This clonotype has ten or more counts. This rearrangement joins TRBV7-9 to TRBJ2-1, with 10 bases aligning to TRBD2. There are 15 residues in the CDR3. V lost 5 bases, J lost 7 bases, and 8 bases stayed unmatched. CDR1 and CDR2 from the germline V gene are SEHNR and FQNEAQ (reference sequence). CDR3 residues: CASSPTSGMYNEQFF. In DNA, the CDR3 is TGTGCCAGCAGCCCTACTAGCGGGATGTATAATGAGCAGTTCTTC. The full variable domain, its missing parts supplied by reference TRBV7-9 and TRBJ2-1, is DTGVSQNPRHKITKRGQNVTFRCDPISEHNRLYWYRQTLGQGPEFLTYFQNEAQLEKSRLLSDRFSAERPKGSFSTLEIQRTEQGDSAMYLCASSPTSGMYNEQFFGPGTRLTVL.

CDR3 region: CASSSFLGGSGAGELFF. The CDR3 DNA sequence: TGTGCCAGCAGCTCCTTTCTGGGCGGGAGCGGGGCCGGGGAGCTGTTTTTT. V is TRBV11-2 and J is TRBJ2-2, with TRBD2 identical over 7 bases. CDR1 is SGHAT and CDR2 is FQNNGV in the germline V gene. V lost 4 bases, J lost 6 bases, and 14 bases stayed unmatched. CDR3 length: 17 residues.

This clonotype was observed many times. The CDR3: CASRQGAPNTEAFF. For the CDR3, the DNA is TGCGCCAGCCGGCAGGGGGCCCCGAACACTGAAGCTTTCTTT. The chain is built from TRBV4-3 and TRBJ1-1, with 8 bases fitting TRBD1. Germline V gives CDR1 LGHNA, CDR2 YSLEER. With 8 bases clipped from V and 1 base from J, the junction kept 6 bases outside the gene matches. The CDR3 sequence is 14 residues long.